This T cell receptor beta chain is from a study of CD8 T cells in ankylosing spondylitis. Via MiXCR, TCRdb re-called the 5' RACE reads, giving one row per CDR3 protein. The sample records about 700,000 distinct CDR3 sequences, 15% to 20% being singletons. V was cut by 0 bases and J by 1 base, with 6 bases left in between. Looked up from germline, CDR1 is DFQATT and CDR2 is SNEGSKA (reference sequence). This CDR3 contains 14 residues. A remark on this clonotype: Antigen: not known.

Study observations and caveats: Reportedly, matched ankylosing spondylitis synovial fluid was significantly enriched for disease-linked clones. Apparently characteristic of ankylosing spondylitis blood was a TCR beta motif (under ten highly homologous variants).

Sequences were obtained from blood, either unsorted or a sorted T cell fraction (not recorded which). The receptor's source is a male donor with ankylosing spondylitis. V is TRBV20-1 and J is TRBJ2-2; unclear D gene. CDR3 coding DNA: TGCAGTGCTAGAGATCCGGGGAACACCGGGGAGCTGTTTTTT. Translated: CSARDPGNTGELFF.